These T cell receptor beta chains were read from a single sample in a study of control samples from healthy donors and cancer patients. Assay used: immunoSEQ multiplex PCR; TCRdb lists only in-frame clones, some missing. Among roughly 170,000 clones, almost 90% were seen once, and the ten largest hold roughly 5%. Sequenced material: blood. Receptor source: a woman aged 25 to 45 in good health. Each CDR3 is given with its conserved first and last residue. Each record gives: V gene, CDR3 protein.

TRBV6-1	CASSERLALWNNEKLFF
TRBV19	CASRESGLAGTTGDTQYF
TRBV27	CASSSTPDRGGYGYTF
TRBV3-1/TRBV3-2	CASSQGGQWGGYTF
TRBV6-2/TRBV6-3	CASRRWDSSSGNTIYF
TRBV18	CASSPRDRSYAFF
TRBV7-2	CASSFGTSNTGELFF
TRBV15	CATSSPGGQGVGTPPYEQYF
TRBV29-1	CSVGSEGPEAFF
TRBV7-2	CASSLGSSGANVLTF
TRBV6-5	CASSRRDLYEQYF
TRBV11-1	CASSLQGNNYGYTF
TRBV6-6	CASRNERQWPYEQYF
TRBV9	CASSAKRGEIMNTEAFF
TRBV2	CASGQGNGYTF
TRBV19	CASSFRDRGLYGYTF
TRBV2	CASSQESNQPQHF
TRBV5-1	CASSFLADYNEQFF
TRBV18	CASSPPNRGATNEKLFF
TRBV27	CASSYGRFNQPQHF
TRBV5-1	CASSSGGAGNTIYF
TRBV2	CATTRQISSTDTQYF
TRBV19	CASSPQTATGEKLFF
TRBV19	CASRPRRDKYTNTEAFF
TRBV4-1	CASSPERDRVSGGELFF
TRBV12-3/TRBV12-4	CASRGRRETQYF
TRBV2	CASSLGTGGTEAFF
TRBV19	CASSATGGGGEQYF
TRBV19	CASSIRTDTYEQYF
TRBV9	CASSVAAGGNEQFF
TRBV5-1	CASSLDPGANVLTF
TRBV6-5	CASRRGGRGAETQYF
TRBV29-1	CSVAHRGFANTGELFF
TRBV27	CASSYLSSGGTDTQYF
TRBV7-6	CASSLKPLFEDEQFF
TRBV10-1	CASTRGSGGPPSTDTQYF
TRBV7-9	CASSPEGGPYGYTF
TRBV11-2	CASSLLSGGTYNEQFF
TRBV28	CASSTPATPEAFF
TRBV5-1	CASSPWTSGRAPLGTGELFF
TRBV2	CASSTDSNQPQHF
TRBV7-9	CASRLSPSMTGELFF
TRBV3-1/TRBV3-2	CASSQDSGGFQETQYF
TRBV19	CASSASGGYTGELFF
TRBV2	CASSDHGGPYEQYF
TRBV5-4	CASSPEQRANNEQFF
TRBV5-4	CASSLQTGVGDTQYF
TRBV6-4	CASSDSAQGAGEQFF